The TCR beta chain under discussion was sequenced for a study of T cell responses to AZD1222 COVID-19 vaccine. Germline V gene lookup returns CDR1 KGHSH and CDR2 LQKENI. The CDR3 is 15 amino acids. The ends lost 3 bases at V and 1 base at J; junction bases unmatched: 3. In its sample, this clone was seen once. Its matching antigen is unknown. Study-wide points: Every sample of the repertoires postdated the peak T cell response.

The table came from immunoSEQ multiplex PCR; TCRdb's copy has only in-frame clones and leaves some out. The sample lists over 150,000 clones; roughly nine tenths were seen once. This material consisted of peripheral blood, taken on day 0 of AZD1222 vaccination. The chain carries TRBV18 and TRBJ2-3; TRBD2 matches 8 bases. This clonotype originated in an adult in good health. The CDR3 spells CASSPPSGRTDTQYF. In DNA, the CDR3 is TGTGCCAGCTCACCGCCTAGCGGGCGCACAGATACGCAGTATTTT.